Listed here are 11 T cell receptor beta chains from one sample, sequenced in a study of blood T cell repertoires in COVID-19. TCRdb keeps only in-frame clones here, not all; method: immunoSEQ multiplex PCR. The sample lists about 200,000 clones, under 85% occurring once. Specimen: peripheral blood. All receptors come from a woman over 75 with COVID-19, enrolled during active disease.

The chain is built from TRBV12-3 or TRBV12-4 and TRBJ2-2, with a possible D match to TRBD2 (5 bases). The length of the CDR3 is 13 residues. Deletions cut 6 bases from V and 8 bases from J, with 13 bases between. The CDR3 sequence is CASSSGDRGELFF. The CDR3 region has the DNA TGTGCCAGCAGCTCCGGGGATCGAGGGGAGCTGTTTTTT.

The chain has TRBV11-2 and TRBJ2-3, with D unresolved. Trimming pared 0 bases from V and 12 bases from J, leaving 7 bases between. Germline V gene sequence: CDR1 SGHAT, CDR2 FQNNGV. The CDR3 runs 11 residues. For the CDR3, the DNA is TGTGCCAGCAGCTTAGAGCTTAGCCAGTATTTT. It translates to CASSLELSQYF.

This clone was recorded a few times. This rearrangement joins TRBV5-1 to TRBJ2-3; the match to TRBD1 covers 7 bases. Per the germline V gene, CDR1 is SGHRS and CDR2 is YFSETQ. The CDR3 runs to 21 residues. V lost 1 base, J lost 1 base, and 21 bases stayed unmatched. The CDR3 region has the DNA TGCGCCAGCAGCTTGCCCAGAGGACAGGCAGCTTCTATGAGGGGCACAGATACGCAGTATTTT. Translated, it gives CASSLPRGQAASMRGTDTQYF.

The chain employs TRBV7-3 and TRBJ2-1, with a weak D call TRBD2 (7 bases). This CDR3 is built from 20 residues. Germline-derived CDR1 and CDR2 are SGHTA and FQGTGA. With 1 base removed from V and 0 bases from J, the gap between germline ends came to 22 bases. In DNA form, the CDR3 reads TGTGCCAGCAGCTTAAAGGGATGGGGGCTAGCGGCCAGCTCCTACAATGAGCAGTTCTTC. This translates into CASSLKGWGLAASSYNEQFF.

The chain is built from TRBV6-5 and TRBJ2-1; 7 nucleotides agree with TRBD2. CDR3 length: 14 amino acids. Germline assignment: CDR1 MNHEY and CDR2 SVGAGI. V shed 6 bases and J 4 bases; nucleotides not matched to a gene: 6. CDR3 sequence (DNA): TGTGCCAGCAGCCAGCCCGGGGGGTACAATGAGCAGTTCTTC. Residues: CASSQPGGYNEQFF.

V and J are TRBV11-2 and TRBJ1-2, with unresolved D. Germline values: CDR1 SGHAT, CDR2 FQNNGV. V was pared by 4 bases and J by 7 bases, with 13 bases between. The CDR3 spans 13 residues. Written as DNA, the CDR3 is TGTGCCAGCAGCTCCCTCGGTCTCCCTGGCTACACCTTC. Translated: CASSSLGLPGYTF.

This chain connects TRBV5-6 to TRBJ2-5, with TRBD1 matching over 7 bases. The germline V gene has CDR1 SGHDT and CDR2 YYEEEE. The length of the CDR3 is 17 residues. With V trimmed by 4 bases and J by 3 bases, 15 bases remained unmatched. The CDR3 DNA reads TGTGCCAGCAGCGGCACCTCCTACAGGGGACCCGAAGAGACCCAGTACTTC. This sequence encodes CASSGTSYRGPEETQYF.

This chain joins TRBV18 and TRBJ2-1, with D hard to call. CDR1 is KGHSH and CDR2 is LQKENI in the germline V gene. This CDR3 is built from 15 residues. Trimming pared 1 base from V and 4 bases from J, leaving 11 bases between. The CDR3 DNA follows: TGTGCCAGCTCACCACAAAACTTCGCGTACAATGAGCAGTTCTTC. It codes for CASSPQNFAYNEQFF.

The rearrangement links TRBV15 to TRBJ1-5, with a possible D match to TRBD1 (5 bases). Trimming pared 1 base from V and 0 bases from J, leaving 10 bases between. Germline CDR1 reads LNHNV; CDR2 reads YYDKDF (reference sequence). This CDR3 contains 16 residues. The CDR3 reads CATSRVLTGSNQPQHF. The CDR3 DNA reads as TGTGCCACCAGCAGAGTATTAACAGGTAGCAATCAGCCCCAGCATTTT.

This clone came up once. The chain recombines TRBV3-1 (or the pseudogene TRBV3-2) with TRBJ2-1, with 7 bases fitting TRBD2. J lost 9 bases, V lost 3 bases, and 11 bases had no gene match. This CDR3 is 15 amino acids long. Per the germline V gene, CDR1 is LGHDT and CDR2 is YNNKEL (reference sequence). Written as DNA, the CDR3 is TGTGCCAGCAGCCATGCACTAGCGACGAACCCTGAGCAGTTCTTC. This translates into CASSHALATNPEQFF.

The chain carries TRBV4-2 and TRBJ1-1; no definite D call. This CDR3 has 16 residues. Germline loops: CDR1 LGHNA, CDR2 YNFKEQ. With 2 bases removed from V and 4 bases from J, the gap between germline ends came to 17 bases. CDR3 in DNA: TGTGCCAGCAGCCAACGGGTCACCAGCCTGAGCACTGAAGCTTTCTTT. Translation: CASSQRVTSLSTEAFF.